This T cell receptor (beta chain) was profiled in a study of CD8+ T cells in alopecia areata. Looking at the study overall: Patients received oral tofacitinib, 5 to 10 mg twice daily, for moderate-to-severe alopecia areata. Study findings and constraints: Higher clonality was seen in lesional scalp than in normal scalp, especially in alopecia totalis/universalis.

Following extraction, RNA underwent reverse transcription to cDNA, which served as the sequencing template. This table comes from immunoSEQ multiplex PCR, and its TCRdb copy is limited to in-frame clones, with some not included. The data show over 85,000 clones, 40% to 55% seen once. Of note for this clone: What it binds is not known.

Individuals with alopecia areata gave both lesional scalp punch biopsies and peripheral blood for collection. Sorting of PBMCs yielded the CD4+ and CD8+ T cells. The V and J ends lost 3 bases and 3 bases, in that order; junction bases with no gene match: 4. This CDR3 is built from 14 residues. Germline V gives CDR1 MGHRA, CDR2 YSYEKL. Sequencing was done on a sample of CD4+ T cells sorted from blood. The chain carries TRBV4-1 and TRBJ2-5; 7 nucleotides match TRBD2. The clonotype originates from a human donor with alopecia areata. CDR3 bases: TGCGCCAGCAGCCACCCCGGGGGGAAAGAGACCCAGTACTTC. It encodes CASSHPGGKETQYF.